This TCR beta chain was found in a study of identifying expanded T cells in peripheral blood. The data were produced by immunoSEQ multiplex PCR, yet TCRdb's version contains in-frame clones alone and is incomplete. The sample records about 80,000 clones, about 90% being singletons. The CDR3 spans 16 residues. Unmatched junction bases numbered 15, after V lost 4 bases and J lost 6 bases. The germline CDR1 and CDR2 sequences are LGHNA and YSLEER. The sequencing input was blood. V gene TRBV4-3 combines with J gene TRBJ2-7; TRBD2 matches at 7 bases. The origin of this receptor is a person aged 18 to 70 in good health. DNA for the CDR3: TGCGCCAGCAGCCTCCTCCGAGGAGCGGGAAATTTCGAGCAGTACTTC. Encoded protein: CASSLLRGAGNFEQYF.